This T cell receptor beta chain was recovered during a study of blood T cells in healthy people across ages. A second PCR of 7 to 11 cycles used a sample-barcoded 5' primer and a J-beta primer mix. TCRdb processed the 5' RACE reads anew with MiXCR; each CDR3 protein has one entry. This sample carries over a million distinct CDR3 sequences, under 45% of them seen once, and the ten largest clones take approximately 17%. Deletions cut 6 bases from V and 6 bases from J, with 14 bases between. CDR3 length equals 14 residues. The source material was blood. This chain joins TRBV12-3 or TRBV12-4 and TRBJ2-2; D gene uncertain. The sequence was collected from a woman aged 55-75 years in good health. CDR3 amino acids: CASRAQNVAGELFF. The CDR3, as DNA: TGTGCCAGCAGGGCTCAGAACGTCGCCGGGGAGCTGTTTTTT.